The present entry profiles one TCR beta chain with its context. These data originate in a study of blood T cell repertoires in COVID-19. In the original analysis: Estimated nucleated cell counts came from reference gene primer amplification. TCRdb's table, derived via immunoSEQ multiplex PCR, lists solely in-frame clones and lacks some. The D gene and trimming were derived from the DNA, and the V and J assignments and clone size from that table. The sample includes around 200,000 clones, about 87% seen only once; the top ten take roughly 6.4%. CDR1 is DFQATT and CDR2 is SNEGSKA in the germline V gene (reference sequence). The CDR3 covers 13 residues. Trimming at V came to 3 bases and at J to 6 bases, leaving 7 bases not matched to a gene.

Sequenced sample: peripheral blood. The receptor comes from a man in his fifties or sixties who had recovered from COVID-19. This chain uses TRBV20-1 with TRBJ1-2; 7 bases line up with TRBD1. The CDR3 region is CSASPIGTDGYTF. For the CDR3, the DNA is TGCAGTGCTAGTCCGATCGGGACAGATGGCTACACCTTC.